The rows below give T cell receptor beta chains drawn from one sample of a study of PD-L1 blockade in urothelial cancer. The repertoire was sequenced with immunoSEQ multiplex PCR; TCRdb's copy has only in-frame clones and lacks some. The sample holds more than 75,000 clones, 90% seen once. Here the sequenced sample was PBMCs, taken around atezolizumab (anti-PD-L1) treatment. The receptor set was obtained from a man in his sixties with urothelial cancer. The CDR3 runs from the conserved cysteine through the conserved F or W. A D gene is named only where the DNA matches it firmly. Only part of the rows carry a size: once, few, many, or a class if the clone is expanded.

j_call v_call clone_size d_call cdr3_nt cdr3_aa
TRBJ1-5 TRBV19 few . TGTGCCAGTAGTATCAGGGATCAGCCCCAGCATTTT CASSIRDQPQHF
TRBJ2-2 TRBV28 . . TGTGCCAGCAGTCAGCTCGACAGTACCGGGGAGCTGTTTTTT CASSQLDSTGELFF
TRBJ1-5 TRBV4-2 . TRBD1 TGTGCCAGCAGCCGGGACAGGGGGACTCAGCCCCAGCATTTT CASSRDRGTQPQHF
TRBJ2-1 TRBV4-3 . TRBD2 TGCGCCAGCAGCCAACTAGCGGGAGGGCCCGGCGGTGAGCAGTTCTTC CASSQLAGGPGGEQFF
TRBJ1-1 TRBV6-5 . TRBD1 TGTGCCAGCAGTTACTCGACAGGGGTGGCTGAAGCTTTCTTT CASSYSTGVAEAFF
TRBJ2-5 TRBV9 . TRBD2 TGTGCCAGCAGCGTACCTAGCGGGGGGATATCGGAGACCCAGTACTTC CASSVPSGGISETQYF
TRBJ2-7 TRBV29-1 . . TGCAGCGTGGCAGACCAGGGGGAGCAGTACTTC CSVADQGEQYF
TRBJ2-3 TRBV5-1 . . TGCGCCAGCAGCTTTGACACCCCGGGGACAGATACGCAGTATTTT CASSFDTPGTDTQYF
TRBJ1-1 TRBV6-5 . . TGTGCCAGCAGTTACTCGTCTATGTTGGTCACTGAAGCTTTCTTT CASSYSSMLVTEAFF
TRBJ2-2 TRBV7-2 . TRBD1 TGTGCCAGCAGCTTAGTTGGACAGGGAGTGGCCGGGGAGCTGTTTTTT CASSLVGQGVAGELFF
TRBJ1-2 TRBV27 . TRBD1 TGTGCCAGTAACCCCGGGCCGGGACAGGAGAACTATGGCTACACCTTC CASNPGPGQENYGYTF
TRBJ2-1 TRBV4-2 once TRBD2 TGTGCCAGCAGCCAAGATGGGCGAGCTAGCGGGGATTTTCAGTTCTTC CASSQDGRASGDFQFF
TRBJ2-5 TRBV25-1 . TRBD1 TGTGCCAGCAGTGTAACAGGGGAAGAGACCCAGTACTTC CASSVTGEETQYF
TRBJ2-3 TRBV4-3 once . TGCGCCAGCAGCCCCAGGGTTAAGGGAGATACGCAGTATTTT CASSPRVKGDTQYF
TRBJ2-7 TRBV11-2 . . TGTGCCAGCAGCTTAACCCAGGGACACTACGAGCAGTACTTC CASSLTQGHYEQYF
TRBJ1-5 TRBV2 once . TGTGCCAGCAGTGAAATGGGGGGGAATCAGCCCCAGCATTTT CASSEMGGNQPQHF
TRBJ2-2 TRBV5-1 . . TGCGCCAGCAGGACTAGACCTAACACCGGGGAGCTGTTTTTT CASRTRPNTGELFF
TRBJ2-7 TRBV6-6 . TRBD2 TGTGCCAGCAGTTCCCGGACTCGCGGGAGAACCTACGAGCAGTACTTC CASSSRTRGRTYEQYF
TRBJ2-3 TRBV7-6 . TRBD2 TGTGCCAGCAGTAACGAGCGGGAGGACGATGATACGCAGTATTTT CASSNEREDDDTQYF
TRBJ1-1 TRBV9 . . TGTGCCAGCCGAGGGCCCAGGAACACTGAAGCTTTCTTT CASRGPRNTEAFF